This TCR beta chain was retrieved from a study of radiotherapy plus CTLA-4 blockade in lung cancer. At the level of the study: Objective responses occurred in about 17% of patients; about 32% had disease control.

The assay was immunoSEQ multiplex PCR, and TCRdb's table has in-frame clones only and misses some. The repertoire has about 62,000 clones, 76% of them found once; the top ten carry 2.5% to 3%. Trimming stripped 0 bases from V and 8 bases from J, with 11 bases between. The CDR3 is 14 residues long. Germline CDR1 LGHNT, CDR2 FRNRAP. A single count supports this clone. Its antigen is not known. Study-wide points: Clones of tumor-derived TCRs expanded in blood after radiotherapy plus ipilimumab.

The clonotype comes from a human donor with non-small cell lung cancer who had a complete response to radiotherapy plus ipilimumab. The source was peripheral blood, collected from a patient treated with radiotherapy plus ipilimumab. The J gene is TRBJ1-3, the V gene TRBV12-5; D may be TRBD1 (6 bases). CDR3 nucleotides: TGTGCTAGTGGTTTGGTCAGGGGAAGGGACACCATATATTTT. Protein sequence: CASGLVRGRDTIYF.